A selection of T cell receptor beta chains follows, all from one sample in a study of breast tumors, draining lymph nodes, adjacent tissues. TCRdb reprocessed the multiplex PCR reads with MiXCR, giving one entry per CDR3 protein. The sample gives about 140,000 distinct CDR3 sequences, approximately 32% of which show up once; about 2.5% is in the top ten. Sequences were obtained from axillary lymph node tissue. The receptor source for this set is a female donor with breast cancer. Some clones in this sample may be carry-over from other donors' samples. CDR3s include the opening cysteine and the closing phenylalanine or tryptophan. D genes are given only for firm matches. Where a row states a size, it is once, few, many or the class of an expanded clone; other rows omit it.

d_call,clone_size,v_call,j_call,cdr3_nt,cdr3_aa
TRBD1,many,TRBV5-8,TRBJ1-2,TGTGCCAGCAGCCCTCAAATCGGGGGACAGGGGGCCGGTGGCTACACCTTC,CASSPQIGGQGAGGYTF
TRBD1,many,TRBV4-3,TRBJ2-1,TGCGCCAGCAGCCAAGGACAGGGATTTAACAATGAGCAGTTCTTC,CASSQGQGFNNEQFF
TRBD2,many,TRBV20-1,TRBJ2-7,TGCAGTGCTAGCGGGGGGGCGTCCTACGAGCAGTACTTC,CSASGGASYEQYF
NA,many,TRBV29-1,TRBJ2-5,TGCAGCGCGCTGACGGTTGGAGAGACCCAGTACTTC,CSALTVGETQYF
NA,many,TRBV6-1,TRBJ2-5,TGTGCCAGCCTCCCACTGGGGGGCGGCCCAATGGCCCAGTACTTC,CASLPLGGGPMAQYF
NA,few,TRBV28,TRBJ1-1,TGTGCCAGCAGTTTGCGGGAGGAAGCTTTCTTT,CASSLREEAFF
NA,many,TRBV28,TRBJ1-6,TGTGCCAGCACCTTTTCGGGGGGCTATAATTCACCCCTCCACTTT,CASTFSGGYNSPLHF
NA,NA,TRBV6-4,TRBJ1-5,TGTGCCAGCAGTGACTCGATGACCGGGACACGATTACCCCAGCATTTT,CASSDSMTGTRLPQHF
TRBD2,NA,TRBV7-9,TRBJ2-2,TGTGCCAGCAGCGCGGGGGGGGGTACCGGGGAGCTGGTTTTT,CASSAGGGTGELVF
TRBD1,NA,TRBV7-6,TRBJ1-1,TGTGCCAGCAGCCCAGGACAGGGCGGCTCTGCTTTCTTT,CASSPGQGGSAFF
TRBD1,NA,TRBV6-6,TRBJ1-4,TGTGCCAGCAGTCACTCACAGGGGTTCGAAAAACTGTTTTTT,CASSHSQGFEKLFF
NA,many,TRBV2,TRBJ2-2,TGTGCCAGCAGTAGGACAGAGAACACCGGGGAGCTGTTTTTT,CASSRTENTGELFF
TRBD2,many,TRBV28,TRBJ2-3,TGTGCCAGCATGCTAGCGGAATACACAGATACGCAGTATTTT,CASMLAEYTDTQYF
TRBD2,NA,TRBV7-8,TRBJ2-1,TGTGCCAGCAGCCGACTAGCGGGGATTTACAATGAGCAGTTCTTC,CASSRLAGIYNEQFF
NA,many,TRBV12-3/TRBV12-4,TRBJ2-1,TGTGCCAGCAGTCGCGGACCAATCAATGAGCAGTTCTTC,CASSRGPINEQFF
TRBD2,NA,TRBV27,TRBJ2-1,TGTGCCAGTCGAGGGACTAGCGGTGCTGAGCAGTCCTTC,CASRGTSGAEQSF
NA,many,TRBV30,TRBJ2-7,TGTGCCTGGAGTCTAGGGGTCGAGCAGTACTTC,CAWSLGVEQYF
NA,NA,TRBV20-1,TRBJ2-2,TGCAGTGCTACCCCCGGGCAGTTGGGACCCGGGGAGCTGTTTTTT,CSATPGQLGPGELFF
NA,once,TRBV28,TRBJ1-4,TGTGCCAGCAGTCCGGGTGGGGTCGGAACTAATGAAAAACTGTTTTTT,CASSPGGVGTNEKLFF
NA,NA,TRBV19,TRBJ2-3,TGTGCCAGTAGGGGCTTAGGGGGAGATACGCAGTATTTT,CASRGLGGDTQYF
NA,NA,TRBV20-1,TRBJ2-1,TGCAGTGCTCTCCTCCTCGGGGATGAGCAGTTCTTC,CSALLLGDEQFF
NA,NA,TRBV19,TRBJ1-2,TGTGCCAGTAGTATATACCCGGGCGGCGCAGACTATGGCTACACCTTC,CASSIYPGGADYGYTF
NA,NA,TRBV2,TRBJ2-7,TGTGCCAGCACCCCGGGTACCTCCTACGAGCAGTACTTC,CASTPGTSYEQYF
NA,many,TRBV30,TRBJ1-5,TGTGCCTGGAGTACGGGGAAGGGCCAGCCCCAGCATTTT,CAWSTGKGQPQHF
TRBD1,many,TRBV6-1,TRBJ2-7,TGTGCCAGCAGTGAAGCTCCGGGACAGGGAAAGGGCGAGCAGTACTTC,CASSEAPGQGKGEQYF
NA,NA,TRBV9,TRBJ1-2,TGTGCCAGCAGCGTCGGGCAGGACTGGGTCTATGGCTCCACCTTC,CASSVGQDWVYGSTF
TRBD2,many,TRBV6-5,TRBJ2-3,TGTGCCAGCAGAAAGACTAGCGGACTTACAGATACGCAGTATTTT,CASRKTSGLTDTQYF
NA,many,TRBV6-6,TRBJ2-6,TGTGCCAGCAGTTACTCCCTTCGCCTATCTGGGGCCAACGTCCTGACTTTC,CASSYSLRLSGANVLTF
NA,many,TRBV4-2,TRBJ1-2,TGTGCCAGCAGCCACAACTATGGCTACACCTTC,CASSHNYGYTF
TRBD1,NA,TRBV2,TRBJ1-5,TGTGCCAGCAGGTCGGGACAGGGGGCTGGTCAGCCCCAGCATTTT,CASRSGQGAGQPQHF
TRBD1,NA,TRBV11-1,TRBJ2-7,TGTGCCAGCAGCCGCGGGACAGGGGCGGCCTCGTTCGAGCAGTACTTC,CASSRGTGAASFEQYF